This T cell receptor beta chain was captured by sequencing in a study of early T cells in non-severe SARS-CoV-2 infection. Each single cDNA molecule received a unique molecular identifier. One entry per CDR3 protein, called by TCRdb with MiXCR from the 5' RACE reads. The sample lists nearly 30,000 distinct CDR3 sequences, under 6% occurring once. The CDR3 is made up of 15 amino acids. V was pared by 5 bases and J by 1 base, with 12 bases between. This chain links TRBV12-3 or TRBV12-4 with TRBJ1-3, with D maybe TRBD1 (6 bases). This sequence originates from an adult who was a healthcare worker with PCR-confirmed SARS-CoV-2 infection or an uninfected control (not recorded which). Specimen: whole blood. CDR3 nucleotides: TGTGCCAGCAGTCCCGTCGACAGGTCTGGAAACACCATATATTTT. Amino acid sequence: CASSPVDRSGNTIYF.